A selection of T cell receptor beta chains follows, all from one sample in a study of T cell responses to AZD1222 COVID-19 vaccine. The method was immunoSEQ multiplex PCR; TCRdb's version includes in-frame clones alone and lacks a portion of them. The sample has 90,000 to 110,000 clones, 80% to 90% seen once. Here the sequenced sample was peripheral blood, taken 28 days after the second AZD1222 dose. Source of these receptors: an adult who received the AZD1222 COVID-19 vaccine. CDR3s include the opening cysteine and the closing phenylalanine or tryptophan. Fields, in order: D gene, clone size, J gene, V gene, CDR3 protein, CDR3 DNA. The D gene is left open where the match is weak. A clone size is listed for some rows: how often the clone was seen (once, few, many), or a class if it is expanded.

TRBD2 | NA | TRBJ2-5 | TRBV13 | CASSGSGGDQYF | TGTGCCAGCAGCGGTAGCGGGGGGGACCAGTACTTC
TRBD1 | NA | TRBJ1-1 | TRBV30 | CAWIQGARGYMNTEAFF | TGTGCCTGGATACAGGGGGCGAGGGGCTATATGAACACTGAAGCTTTCTTT
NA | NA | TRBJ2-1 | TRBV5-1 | CASSGLGAYNEQFF | TGCGCCAGCAGCGGACTTGGGGCTTACAATGAGCAGTTCTTC
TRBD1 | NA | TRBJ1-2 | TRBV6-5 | CASSFSGTGLKYGYTF | TGTGCCAGCAGTTTCTCCGGGACAGGGCTAAAGTATGGCTACACCTTC
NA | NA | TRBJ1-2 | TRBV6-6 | CASRPSNRVNYGYTF | TGTGCCAGCAGACCCTCAAACAGGGTCAACTATGGCTACACCTTC
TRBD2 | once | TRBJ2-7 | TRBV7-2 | CASSFGLATPGEQYF | TGTGCCAGCAGCTTTGGACTAGCGACGCCCGGCGAGCAGTACTTC
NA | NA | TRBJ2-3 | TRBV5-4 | CASSSEVIGDTQYF | TGTGCCAGCAGCTCAGAAGTGATTGGAGATACGCAGTATTTT
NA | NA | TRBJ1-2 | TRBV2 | CASPRGSHTNYGYTF | TGTGCCAGCCCTCGGGGCAGTCATACTAACTATGGCTACACCTTC
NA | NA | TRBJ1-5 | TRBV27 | CASSLWSGDHQPQHF | TGTGCCAGCAGTTTATGGTCCGGAGATCATCAGCCCCAGCATTTT
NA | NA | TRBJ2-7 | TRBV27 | CASSPGATYEQYF | TGTGCCAGCAGCCCCGGGGCCACCTACGAGCAGTACTTC
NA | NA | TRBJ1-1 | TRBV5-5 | CASSRERDNTEAFF | TGTGCCAGCAGCCGCGAAAGAGACAACACTGAAGCTTTCTTT
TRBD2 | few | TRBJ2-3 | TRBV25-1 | CASSAAGVPDTQYF | TGTGCCAGCAGTGCAGCGGGAGTCCCAGATACGCAGTATTTT
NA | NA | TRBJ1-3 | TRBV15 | CATIQGGSGNTIYF | TGTGCCACCATCCAAGGGGGGTCCGGAAACACCATATATTTT
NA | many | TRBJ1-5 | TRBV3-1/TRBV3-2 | CASSQGVMPLHNQPQHF | TGTGCCAGCAGCCAAGGAGTCATGCCCCTTCATAATCAGCCCCAGCATTTT
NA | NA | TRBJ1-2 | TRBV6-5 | CASSSTGFFGYTF | TGTGCCAGCAGTTCCACAGGGTTCTTTGGCTACACCTTC
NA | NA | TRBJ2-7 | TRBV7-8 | CASSSAVGPYEQYF | TGTGCCAGCAGCTCGGCCGTAGGGCCATACGAGCAGTACTTC
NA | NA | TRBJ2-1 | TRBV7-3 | CASSLSPNNEQFF | TGTGCCAGCAGCTTATCGCCCAACAATGAGCAGTTCTTC
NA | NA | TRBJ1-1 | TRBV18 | CASSPGPHRTWNTEAFF | TGTGCCAGCTCACCGGGGCCCCATCGGACATGGAACACTGAAGCTTTCTTT
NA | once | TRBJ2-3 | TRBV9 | CASSSEAYSLYF | TGTGCCAGCAGCTCCGAAGCGTACTCGCTGTATTTT
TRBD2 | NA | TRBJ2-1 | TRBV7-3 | CASSFYSGNHNEQFF | TGTGCCAGCAGCTTCTATAGCGGGAACCACAATGAGCAGTTCTTC
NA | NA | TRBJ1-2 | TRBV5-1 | CASSLDPGRGGYTF | TGCGCCAGCAGCTTGGATCCGGGCAGGGGCGGCTACACCTTC
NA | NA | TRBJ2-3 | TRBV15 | CATSERNEVTDTQYF | TGTGCCACCAGCGAGCGAAACGAAGTCACAGATACGCAGTATTTT
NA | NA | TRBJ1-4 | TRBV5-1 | CASSERAGEKLFF | TGCGCCAGCAGCGAGAGGGCGGGGGAAAAACTGTTTTTT